These 19 T cell receptor beta chains share one sample of origin, sequenced in a study of blood T cell repertoires in COVID-19. TCRdb's copy holds only in-frame clones and misses some; the assay was immunoSEQ multiplex PCR. The sample has 100,000 to 150,000 clones, 88% seen once; the top ten hold more than 2%. The sequencing sample was made of peripheral blood. These receptors all come from a man in his 70s with active COVID-19.

The V and J genes are TRBV29-1 and TRBJ2-7; D possibly corresponds to TRBD2 (7 bases). Germline CDR1 reads SQVTM; CDR2 reads ANQGSEA. CDR3 length: 12 amino acids. V lost 7 bases, J lost 5 bases, and 15 bases lay in between. The CDR3 DNA reads as TGCAGCGCCGGCGGGGAGGGGGACGAGCAGTACTTC. Translating gives CSAGGEGDEQYF.

The chain is built from TRBV10-3 and TRBJ2-1; TRBD2 aligns across 8 bases. The CDR3 is 13 amino acids. The germline V gene encodes CDR1 ENHRY and CDR2 SYGVKD. The junction had 3 bases not matched to a gene; V was cut back by 2 bases and J by 9 bases. The CDR3 nucleotides are TGTGCCATCAGTGAGGGACTAGCCTTTGAGCAGTTCTTC. The encoded protein is CAISEGLAFEQFF.

The chain couples TRBV30 to TRBJ2-1; 8 nucleotides agree with TRBD2. This CDR3 has 18 residues. V lost 3 bases, J lost 0 bases, and 13 bases stayed unmatched. Germline CDR1 is GTSNPN and CDR2 is SVGIG (reference sequence). The DNA of the CDR3 is TGTGCCTGGAGGGAGGGGCCTACTAGCGGAGGCTCCTACAATGAGCAGTTCTTC. Protein sequence: CAWREGPTSGGSYNEQFF.

A few counts support this clone. The chain couples TRBV5-1 to TRBJ1-6; no reliable D call. From germline, CDR1 is SGHRS and CDR2 YFSETQ. CDR3 length equals 17 residues. Trimming shortened V by 0 bases and J by 0 bases, and 10 bases separated the two germline ends. The CDR3 here is CASSLAGPSSYNSPLHF. The CDR3 DNA follows: TGCGCCAGCAGCTTGGCTGGGCCGAGCTCCTATAATTCACCCCTCCACTTT.

The chain joins TRBV7-9 to TRBJ2-1; 7 bases line up with TRBD1. The junction had 16 bases not matched to a gene; V was cut back by 4 bases and J by 10 bases. This CDR3 has 16 amino acids. CDR1 SEHNR and CDR2 FQNEAQ come from the germline V gene (reference sequence). CDR3 sequence: CASSYQGVGLAREQFF. CDR3 sequence (DNA): TGTGCCAGCAGCTATCAGGGGGTGGGGTTAGCCAGGGAGCAGTTCTTC.

The DNA for the CDR3 is TGTGCCAGCAGCGTACAGGACAATCAGCCCCAGCATTTT. The encoded protein is CASSVQDNQPQHF. The rearrangement uses TRBV9 and TRBJ1-5; D call uncertain. Trimming left V 1 base short and J 3 bases short, with 5 bases between. Germline V gene sequence: CDR1 SGDLS, CDR2 YYNGEE. CDR3 size: 13 residues. Together with reference TRBV9 and TRBJ1-5, the CDR3 gives the full variable domain: DSGVTQTPKHLITATGQRVTLRCSPRSGDLSVYWYQQSLDQGLQFLIQYYNGEERAKGNILERFSAQQFPDLHSELNLSSLELGDSALYFCASSVQDNQPQHFGDGTRLSIL.

The gene calls are TRBV6-5 and TRBJ2-4; D is possibly TRBD1 (6 bases). CDR1 and CDR2 from the germline V gene are MNHEY and SVGAGI. The CDR3 covers 14 residues. Trimming took 6 bases from V and 0 from J, leaving 9 bases between them. The CDR3 loop reads CASRQQGAKNIQYF. For the CDR3, the DNA is TGTGCCAGCAGACAACAGGGAGCCAAAAACATTCAGTACTTC.

The chain couples TRBV19 to TRBJ2-1, with TRBD2 matching 12 bases. This CDR3 comprises 18 residues. V dropped 0 bases and J dropped 2; count of bases not matched to a gene: 5. The germline V gene has CDR1 LNHDA and CDR2 SQIVND (reference sequence). CDR3 sequence: CASSIELAGGPPYNEQFF. The CDR3 DNA reads as TGTGCCAGTAGTATAGAGCTAGCGGGAGGGCCGCCCTACAATGAGCAGTTCTTC.

The J gene is TRBJ1-1, the V gene TRBV21-1; the DNA was not compared with TRBD1, the D call given in the table. TRBV21-1 is described as a pseudogene. This CDR3 is built from 15 residues. DNA of the CDR3: TGTGCCAGCAGCCTACGCGACAGGGGGTTCACTGAAGCTTTCTTT. As protein: CASSLRDRGFTEAFF.

V and J are TRBV20-1 and TRBJ2-3, with TRBD2 as a possible D gene (5 bases). The CDR3 consists of 14 residues. V was clipped by 3 bases and J by 3 bases, with 13 bases between them. Germline CDR1 and CDR2: DFQATT and SNEGSKA (reference sequence). The CDR3 DNA follows: TGCAGTGCTAGTGACGACGAGGGAACAGATACGCAGTATTTT. Translation: CSASDDEGTDTQYF.

The chain combines TRBV5-4 with TRBJ1-2; 7 positions agree with TRBD1. The CDR3 is 15 amino acids. Germline V gives CDR1 SGHNT, CDR2 YYREEE (reference sequence). The ends lost 0 bases at V and 4 bases at J; junction bases unmatched: 6. CDR3 amino acids: CASSLGGQLLYGYTF. The CDR3, as DNA: TGTGCCAGCAGCTTGGGGGGACAGCTCCTCTATGGCTACACCTTC.

This chain links TRBV28 with TRBJ1-1; no clear D. V was clipped by 6 bases and J by 7 bases, with 12 bases between them. Germline V lookup: CDR1 MDHEN, CDR2 SYDVKM. The CDR3 spans 12 residues. CDR3 coding DNA: TGTGCCAGCAGAGGAGTGACGGTTGAAGCTTTCTTT. It translates to CASRGVTVEAFF.

CDR3 sequence (DNA): TGTGCCAGCAGCTTGGCCGGCGGACTAGCGGTCAATGAGCAGTTCTTC. This encodes CASSLAGGLAVNEQFF. J is TRBJ2-1 and V is TRBV5-4, with 10 nucleotides matching TRBD2. This CDR3 has 16 amino acids. Germline lookup yields CDR1 SGHNT and CDR2 YYREEE (reference sequence). V dropped 0 bases and J dropped 6; count of bases not matched to a gene: 6.

This chain links TRBV10-3 with TRBJ1-1; D gene unclear. This CDR3 spans 13 amino acids. The V gene lost 0 bases and the J gene lost 5 bases, with 7 bases spanning the gap. Per the germline V gene, CDR1 is ENHRY and CDR2 is SYGVKD. The CDR3 reads CAISESSITEAFF. The CDR3 DNA is TGTGCCATCAGTGAGTCGTCAATTACTGAAGCTTTCTTT.

The chain has TRBV7-9 and TRBJ2-7; D remains unclear. V was shortened by 3 bases and J by 2 bases, with 8 bases between the two germline ends. Germline CDR1 SEHNR, CDR2 FQNEAQ (reference sequence). This CDR3 has 13 residues. CDR3 protein: CASSLWATYEQYF. The CDR3 coding sequence is TGTGCCAGCAGCTTGTGGGCCACCTACGAGCAGTACTTC.

This clone showed up just once. The genes are TRBV14 and TRBJ2-6; D might be TRBD1 (5 bases). Germline CDR1 is SGHDN and CDR2 is FVKESK. The CDR3 is made up of 15 amino acids. Trimming took off 4 bases at V and 5 bases at J, with 12 bases between the two ends. The CDR3 spells CASSPSRVWANVLTF. CDR3 bases: TGTGCCAGCAGCCCAAGCAGGGTGTGGGCCAACGTCCTGACTTTC.

V usage is TRBV7-9 and J usage is TRBJ2-5; D gene unclear. There are 14 residues in the CDR3. V lost 1 base to trimming and J lost 5 bases, with 11 bases between them. Germline V CDR1 and CDR2: SEHNR, FQNEAQ (reference sequence). The CDR3 DNA reads TGTGCCAGCAGCTTAGGTCTAGTCGAGGAGACCCAGTACTTC. This gives the protein CASSLGLVEETQYF.

This clone was detected only a few times. V is TRBV5-4 and J is TRBJ2-7; the D gene is possibly TRBD1 (6 bases). The CDR3 loop spans 14 amino acids. CDR1 and CDR2 (germline): SGHNT, YYREEE (reference sequence). The V gene lost 1 base and the J gene lost 3 bases, with 11 bases spanning the gap. CDR3 region: CASSLKGGFYEQYF. The CDR3 region has the DNA TGTGCCAGCAGCTTGAAAGGGGGATTCTACGAGCAGTACTTC.

This clone was seen a single time. The J gene is TRBJ1-3, the V gene TRBV11-3; no firm D call. The CDR3 runs 15 residues. Trimming took 5 bases from V and 0 from J, leaving 11 bases between them. Germline CDR1 and CDR2: SGHNT and YENEEA. The CDR3 sequence is CASSQDGSSGNTIYF. CDR3 nucleotide sequence: TGTGCCAGCAGCCAAGACGGGAGCTCTGGAAACACCATATATTTT. The variable domain in full, with the rest retrieved from reference TRBV11-3 and TRBJ1-3, is EAGVVQSPRYKIIEKKQPVAFWCNPISGHNTLYWYLQNLGQGPELLIRYENEEAVDDSQLPKDRFSAERLKGVDSTLKIQPAELGDSAVYLCASSQDGSSGNTIYFGEGSWLTVV.